Below, one T cell receptor (beta chain) is given with its context. The antigen is undetermined. This record belongs to a study of blood T cells in healthy people across ages. Regarding the study as a whole: Calculation of diversity from one million T cells yielded estimates considered to be underestimates.

Researchers collected 7.5 to 10 milliliters of peripheral blood from every single donor. A sample-barcoded 5' primer and a J-beta primer mix were used in a second PCR of roughly 6 to 11 cycles. Each TCR beta cDNA got a 12-nucleotide random molecular identifier. TCRdb called the 5' RACE reads again in MiXCR, with one record for every CDR3 protein. The sample consists of more than 650,000 distinct CDR3 sequences, 22% of them appearing once. V lost 4 bases and J lost 5, with 12 bases in between. The germline gives CDR1 SGHRS, CDR2 YFSETQ. This CDR3 spans 13 amino acids. This sequence joins TRBV5-1 and TRBJ2-5; D possibly uses TRBD1 or TRBD2 (5 bases each). The sample comprised blood. The clonotype originates from a man aged 65-85 years in good health. The CDR3 DNA reads TGCGCCAGCAGCCCTACAGAGGGGGAGACCCAGTACTTC. Amino acids: CASSPTEGETQYF.